This TCR beta chain stems from a study of blood T cell repertoires in COVID-19. About the research overall: Collection of acute and convalescent COVID-19 samples took place in the United States, Italy and Spain.

Per the study methods: The authors estimated nucleated cell counts from reference gene primer amplification. Sequencing was performed with immunoSEQ multiplex PCR; in TCRdb, only in-frame clones are kept and a portion is missing. That table is the source of V, J and clone size, and D and trimming were worked out from the DNA. The data hold 300,000 to 350,000 clones, with more than 70% observed a single time. This CDR3 has 12 residues. J lost 12 bases, V lost 8 bases, and 7 bases had no gene match. Germline CDR1 reads WSHSY; CDR2 reads SAAADI. Sequenced: peripheral blood. This receptor was taken from a woman between 70 and 85 years old with COVID-19, enrolled during active disease. The rearrangement links TRBV10-2 to TRBJ2-5, with TRBD2 matching over 12 bases. The CDR3 spells CASWASGGAEYF. For the CDR3, the DNA is TGCGCCAGCTGGGCTAGCGGGGGGGCGGAGTACTTC.